One sample yielded the 20 T cell receptor beta chains listed below, sequenced in a study of blood T cells in healthy people across ages. A second about 6 to 12 cycle PCR used barcoded and J-beta primers. TCRdb re-analysed the 5' RACE reads in MiXCR, keeping a single row per CDR3 protein. The table has about 800,000 distinct CDR3 sequences, 25% seen once. This same sample was also part of a study on T cells of mothers and their children.

The sequenced material came from blood. These receptors were collected from a boy under 18 in good health.

This clonotype was observed a handful of times. V and J are TRBV18 and TRBJ2-5, with no clear D. The J call may be incorrect, as the DNA end agrees better with TRBJ2-1. The CDR3 runs to 15 residues. Per the germline V gene, CDR1 is KGHSH and CDR2 is LQKENI. CDR3 loop: CASSPGLANDGEQFF. The CDR3 DNA reads as TGTGCCAGCTCACCTGGTCTGGCGAACGACGGGGAGCAGTTCTTC.

The table lists this clonotype with a few counts. J is TRBJ2-4 and V is TRBV20-1, with a possible D match to TRBD1 (5 bases). Germline CDR1 and CDR2: DFQATT and SNEGSKA (reference sequence). The CDR3 consists of 15 residues. Trimming removed 8 bases from V and 5 bases from J, with 22 bases in between. CDR3 sequence: CSRLDPTVTENIQYF. CDR3 DNA sequence: TGCAGTAGGTTAGATCCGACAGTAACCGAAAACATTCAGTACTTC.

CDR3 sequence (DNA): TGTGCCAGCACCACTTGGGTAGCCGGGGAGCTGTTTTTT. Amino acid sequence: CASTTWVAGELFF. The chain couples TRBV7-2 to TRBJ2-2; D not certain. Trimming left V 7 bases short and J 6 bases short, with 12 bases between. Per germline, CDR1 SGHTA and CDR2 FQGNSA. The CDR3 is 13 residues long.

This clonotype was counted a few times. This chain connects TRBV2 to TRBJ1-5; D unclear. This CDR3 has 13 residues. With 6 bases removed from V and 5 bases from J, the gap between germline ends came to 11 bases. The V gene's germline CDR1 is SNHLY and CDR2 FYNNEI. CDR3 sequence reads: CASRGRRYQPQHF. CDR3 DNA: TGTGCCAGCAGAGGCAGGCGCTATCAGCCCCAGCATTTT.

Comment on this clonotype: The junction and the germline gene differ at one end; a read error may be behind it. This sequence joins TRBV19 and TRBJ1-6; a possible D gene is TRBD1 (6 bases). This CDR3 region has 17 residues. CDR1 LNHDA and CDR2 SQIVND come from the germline V gene (reference sequence). For the CDR3, the DNA is TGTGCCAGTAGTATCCAAAGGACAGAGAGAGATAATTCGCCCCTCCACTTT. Translated, it gives CASSIQRTERDNSPLHF.

This clonotype came up a few times. J is TRBJ1-2 and V is TRBV12-3 or TRBV12-4, with TRBD1 matching 9 bases. V lost 5 bases, J lost 8 bases, and 6 bases stayed unmatched. CDR3 length equals 13 residues. CDR3 DNA: TGTGCCAGCAGTGTCGGACAGGGGATGGGCTACACCTTC. It translates to CASSVGQGMGYTF.

This clonotype was counted between two and nine times. The chain combines TRBV12-3 or TRBV12-4 with TRBJ2-5, with D perhaps TRBD2 (6 bases). The length of the CDR3 is 14 residues. The V gene lost 6 bases and the J gene lost 5 bases, with 16 bases spanning the gap. CDR3 region: CASRGTFSTETQYF. The CDR3 bases are TGTGCCAGCAGAGGGACTTTTTCGACGGAGACCCAGTACTTC.

V is TRBV18 and J is TRBJ2-6; perhaps TRBD1 as D (5 bases). This CDR3 has 17 amino acids. Looked up from germline, CDR1 is KGHSH and CDR2 is LQKENI. V was shortened by 7 bases and J by 4 bases, with 20 bases between the two germline ends. The CDR3 bases are TGTGCCAGCTTCACCACACGAAGGGGCAAAGGGGCCAACGTCCTGACTTTC. Protein sequence: CASFTTRRGKGANVLTF.

In this sample, this clonotype turned up a few times. This rearrangement joins TRBV11-2 to TRBJ2-5; D is unresolved. Germline V gene sequence: CDR1 SGHAT, CDR2 FQNNGV. Trimming removed 1 base from V and 11 bases from J, with 11 bases in between. The length of the CDR3 is 12 residues. The CDR3 is CASSLVMVEQYF. The CDR3, as DNA: TGTGCCAGCAGCTTAGTTATGGTAGAGCAGTACTTC.

The chain carries TRBV29-1 and TRBJ1-1; D not resolved. CDR1 SQVTM and CDR2 ANQGSEA come from the germline V gene. Trimming stripped 6 bases from V and 2 bases from J, with 13 bases between. The CDR3 runs 13 residues. CDR3 coding DNA: TGCAGCGTCCTGGCCCTCATAAACACTGAAGCTTTCTTT. Its protein is CSVLALINTEAFF.

V and J are TRBV4-1 and TRBJ2-7; no definite D call. Trimming cost V 3 bases and J 7 bases, with 19 bases left between them. The CDR3 extends over 15 amino acids. Germline V gene data show CDR1 as MGHRA and CDR2 as YSYEKL. CDR3 sequence (DNA): TGCGCCAGCAGCCAGGAACGGGCCCTGGCGTGGGAGCAGTACTTC. Amino acids: CASSQERALAWEQYF.

The chain uses TRBV7-9 and TRBJ2-5; possibly TRBD2 for D (6 bases). The germline V gene encodes CDR1 SEHNR and CDR2 FQNEAQ (reference sequence). V shed 6 bases and J shed 5 bases, with 19 bases lying between them. The CDR3 extends over 15 amino acids. The CDR3 reads CASRRLASGEETQYF. The CDR3 DNA sequence: TGTGCCAGCAGACGTCTAGCGAGTGGCGAGGAGACCCAGTACTTC. The whole variable domain, remainder taken from reference TRBV7-9 and TRBJ2-5, is DTGVSQNPRHKITKRGQNVTFRCDPISEHNRLYWYRQTLGQGPEFLTYFQNEAQLEKSRLLSDRFSAERPKGSFSTLEIQRTEQGDSAMYLCASRRLASGEETQYFGPGTRLLVL.

Only a few counts were recorded for this clonotype. V and J are TRBV7-2 and TRBJ2-3; 10 positions match TRBD1. V lost 4 bases and J lost 6; bases outside the gene matches: 7. The CDR3 consists of 15 residues. CDR1 and CDR2 from the germline V gene are SGHTA and FQGNSA. This CDR3 reads CASSSRQGAVDTQYF. DNA of the CDR3: TGTGCCAGCAGCTCTCGACAGGGGGCAGTGGATACGCAGTATTTT.

The chain recombines TRBV25-1 with TRBJ2-3; 12 nucleotides agree with TRBD1. Trimming at V came to 6 bases and at J to 2 bases, leaving 9 bases not matched to a gene. CDR1 MGHDK and CDR2 SYGVNS come from the germline V gene. The CDR3 has 17 amino acids. As DNA, the CDR3 is TGTGCCAGCAGCCTCTTGGGACAGGGGGCCTACACAGATACGCAGTATTTT. Translated, it gives CASSLLGQGAYTDTQYF.

V usage is TRBV29-1 and J usage is TRBJ2-1; 7 positions agree with TRBD1. The germline V gene has CDR1 SQVTM and CDR2 ANQGSEA. CDR3 size: 14 residues. The V gene end was trimmed by 5 bases and the J gene end by 2 bases; junction bases not matched to a gene: 6. CDR3 DNA sequence: TGCAGCGTTATGTGGCAGGGGGCCTACAATGAGCAGTTCTTC. Protein sequence: CSVMWQGAYNEQFF.

The rearrangement joins TRBV20-1 to TRBJ1-6; D is uncertain. This CDR3 spans 16 amino acids. CDR1 is DFQATT and CDR2 is SNEGSKA in the germline V gene (reference sequence). V lost 0 bases and J lost 8, with 17 bases in between. The CDR3 DNA follows: TGCAGTGCTAGAGATACCTCGAGCCGGAGGGATTCACCCCTCCACTTT. It encodes CSARDTSSRRDSPLHF.

The chain uses TRBV20-1 and TRBJ2-3; D is ambiguous. V was cut by 2 bases and J by 3 bases, with 3 bases left in between. The CDR3 consists of 11 residues. Germline-derived CDR1 and CDR2 are DFQATT and SNEGSKA (reference sequence). The chain's CDR3 is CSARLTDTQYF. In nucleotides, the CDR3 is TGCAGTGCTAGACTAACAGATACGCAGTATTTT.

This chain connects TRBV20-1 to TRBJ2-1; 7 bases line up with TRBD2. The CDR3 sequence is 14 residues long. Per the germline V gene, CDR1 is DFQATT and CDR2 is SNEGSKA (reference sequence). With V trimmed by 6 bases and J by 4 bases, 9 bases remained unmatched. DNA of the CDR3: TGCAGTGCCAACCCTCCTAGCGGTTACAATGAGCAGTTCTTC. Amino acid sequence: CSANPPSGYNEQFF.

This clonotype occurred a few times. The chain employs TRBV28 and TRBJ2-7; D is unclear. Germline-derived CDR1 and CDR2 are MDHEN and SYDVKM. V lost 3 bases and J lost 2, with 17 bases in between. The CDR3 has 16 residues. Here the CDR3 reads CASSFQSLGKAYEQYF. The CDR3 coding sequence is TGTGCCAGCAGTTTCCAATCCCTAGGGAAAGCCTACGAGCAGTACTTC.

This clonotype was detected once. The V gene is TRBV5-1, the J gene TRBJ2-2; possibly TRBD2 for D (6 bases). CDR1 SGHRS and CDR2 YFSETQ come from the germline V gene. The CDR3 covers 16 residues. V was pared by 4 bases and J by 0 bases, with 13 bases between. CDR3 nucleotide sequence: TGCGCCAGCAGCATTTACGGACTAACGAACACCGGGGAGCTGTTTTTT. This gives the protein CASSIYGLTNTGELFF.